The 24 T cell receptor beta chains listed next were all sequenced from one sample in a study of radiotherapy plus CTLA-4 blockade in lung cancer. TCRdb's table, derived via immunoSEQ multiplex PCR, lists solely in-frame clones and lacks some. The sample contains about 95,000 clones, 80% to 90% of which appear only once. The sequenced sample was peripheral blood, obtained from a patient treated with radiotherapy plus ipilimumab. These receptors were collected from a human donor with non-small cell lung cancer who had stable disease on radiotherapy plus ipilimumab.

V gene TRBV5-1 combines with J gene TRBJ1-6, with 8 bases that match TRBD1. With 6 bases clipped from V and 6 bases from J, the junction kept 8 bases outside the gene matches. From germline, CDR1 is SGHRS and CDR2 YFSETQ. CDR3 length: 15 amino acids. The DNA of the CDR3 is TGCGCCAGCACGGAGACAGGGGTTTCTAATTCACCCCTCCACTTT. This codes for CASTETGVSNSPLHF.

This chain links TRBV5-8 with TRBJ2-5; 9 nucleotides line up with TRBD2. J gave up 5 bases and V 4 bases, and 6 bases lay outside the gene matches. Looked up from germline, CDR1 is SGHTS and CDR2 is YDEGEE. The CDR3 runs 14 residues. The CDR3 nucleotides read TGTGCCAGCAGCGCGGGACTAGCTGAGGAGACCCAGTACTTC. Its translation: CASSAGLAEETQYF.

J is TRBJ1-2 and V is TRBV6-5; D remains unclear. The CDR3 is 12 residues long. Germline V gene lookup returns CDR1 MNHEY and CDR2 SVGAGI. V was cut by 5 bases and J by 7 bases, with 11 bases left in between. CDR3 sequence: CASSPGPAGYTF. The DNA for the CDR3 is TGTGCCAGCAGTCCCGGACCTGCTGGCTACACCTTC.

The chain has TRBV6-6 and TRBJ1-5; D possibly corresponds to TRBD1 (6 bases). Between the trimmed V and J ends, which lost 7 bases and 9 bases, there was a span of 19 bases. The CDR3 runs 14 residues. Looked up from germline, CDR1 is MNHNY and CDR2 is SVGAGI (reference sequence). CDR3 in amino acids: CASTSTGPVLPQHF. For the CDR3, the DNA is TGTGCCAGCACCTCGACAGGCCCGGTCTTGCCCCAGCATTTT.

The rearrangement uses TRBV4-2 and TRBJ1-5; D unclear. Germline lookup yields CDR1 LGHNA and CDR2 YNFKEQ. There are 16 residues in the CDR3. V lost 0 bases to trimming and J lost 2 bases, with 11 bases between them. Here the CDR3 DNA reads TGTGCCAGCAGCCAAGAGTTCGGGGTTGGCAATCAGCCCCAGCATTTT. This gives the protein CASSQEFGVGNQPQHF.

V usage is TRBV28 and J usage is TRBJ1-1, with TRBD1 matching over 8 bases. The CDR3 consists of 17 residues. V dropped 5 bases and J dropped 8; count of bases not matched to a gene: 19. Per germline, CDR1 MDHEN and CDR2 SYDVKM. CDR3 sequence (DNA): TGTGCCAGCAGTCCTCCCCCGGACAGGGATGGTTTAGAGGAAGCTTTCTTT. Translating it yields CASSPPPDRDGLEEAFF.

The gene calls are TRBV7-3 and TRBJ2-6; 9 nucleotides line up with TRBD2. V dropped 7 bases and J dropped 0; count of bases not matched to a gene: 10. The CDR3 runs 18 residues. CDR1 is SGHTA and CDR2 is FQGTGA in the germline V gene. CDR3 loop: CASKGASGATSGANVLTF. The CDR3 nucleotides read TGTGCCAGCAAAGGGGCTAGCGGGGCCACCTCTGGGGCCAACGTCCTGACTTTC.

In DNA, the CDR3 is TGTGCCAGCAGTGACTCCGGTGGGGGGGTAATTACGCAGTATTTT. This encodes CASSDSGGGVITQYF. This rearrangement joins TRBV6-4 to TRBJ2-3, with TRBD2 identical over 7 bases. The CDR3 runs 15 residues. From germline, CDR1 is MRHNA and CDR2 SNTAGT. Unmatched junction bases numbered 8, after V lost 0 bases and J lost 8 bases.

This clone was observed a few times. The chain links TRBV7-8 to TRBJ2-5; TRBD1 agrees at 9 bases. There are 14 residues in the CDR3. Losses at the gene ends were 5 bases for V and 5 bases for J; bases not matched to a gene: 6. CDR1 and CDR2 from the germline V gene are SGHVS and FQNEAQ. The CDR3 DNA reads as TGTGCCAGCAGCACAGGGGGCGCGCAGGAGACCCAGTACTTC. Translation gives CASSTGGAQETQYF.

The V call is TRBV6-5, the J call TRBJ2-3; no definite D call. Germline V gene data show CDR1 as MNHEY and CDR2 as SVGAGI. This CDR3 is 14 amino acids long. V lost 4 bases, J lost 2 bases, and 10 bases lay in between. CDR3 sequence (DNA): TGTGCCAGCAGTTCTGTCGGCTACACAGATACGCAGTATTTT. It is translated as CASSSVGYTDTQYF.

The rearrangement joins TRBV9 to TRBJ2-7, with D hard to call. Trimming left V 0 bases short and J 3 bases short, with 13 bases between. This CDR3 has 15 amino acids. The germline V gene encodes CDR1 SGDLS and CDR2 YYNGEE. The CDR3 protein is CASSVGQAPLYEQYF. CDR3 nucleotide sequence: TGTGCCAGCAGCGTAGGACAAGCACCACTCTACGAGCAGTACTTC.

This sequence joins TRBV6-5 and TRBJ2-5; tentatively, D is TRBD2 (6 bases). The CDR3 has 15 amino acids. V was shortened by 1 base and J by 2 bases, with 11 bases between the two germline ends. The germline CDR1 and CDR2 sequences are MNHEY and SVGAGI. CDR3 bases: TGTGCCAGCAGTTACTTTGGGACTGTACAAGAGACCCAGTACTTC. Translating gives CASSYFGTVQETQYF.

The chain is built from TRBV27 and TRBJ2-1, with 11 bases fitting TRBD2. Trimming took 5 bases from V and 7 from J; bases not matched to a gene: 7. CDR1 and CDR2 from the germline V gene are MNHEY and SMNVEV (reference sequence). The CDR3 contains 15 residues. CDR3 loop: CASSLSGGVLNEQFF. In DNA, the CDR3 is TGTGCCAGCAGTCTTAGCGGGGGGGTGCTAAATGAGCAGTTCTTC.

This rearrangement joins TRBV18 to TRBJ1-5, with 7 nucleotides matching TRBD1. The CDR3 length is 14 residues. With V trimmed by 5 bases and J by 3 bases, 4 bases remained unmatched. The germline V gene encodes CDR1 KGHSH and CDR2 LQKENI. The CDR3 is CASSSTGTNQPQHF. CDR3 DNA sequence: TGTGCCAGCTCATCGACAGGGACCAATCAGCCCCAGCATTTT.

The chain carries TRBV10-2 and TRBJ1-5; TRBD1 matches 7 bases. The CDR3 totals 14 residues. The J segment lost 4 bases and the V segment lost 3 bases, leaving 3 bases of the junction unmatched. The germline gives CDR1 WSHSY, CDR2 SAAADI. Written as DNA, the CDR3 is TGCGCCAGCAGTGAAGACAGGGATAATCAGCCCCAGCATTTT. Its protein product is CASSEDRDNQPQHF.

This chain connects TRBV30 to TRBJ1-2; a weak D match, TRBD1 (5 bases). This CDR3 has 13 amino acids. Trimming left V 0 bases short and J 6 bases short, with 11 bases between. CDR1 GTSNPN and CDR2 SVGIG come from the germline V gene (reference sequence). The CDR3 nucleotides are TGTGCCTGGAGTGTACCAGGGCGGAATGGCTACACCTTC. It encodes CAWSVPGRNGYTF. Full variable domain (rest looked up from reference TRBV30 and TRBJ1-2): SQTIHQWPATLVQPVGSPLSLECTVEGTSNPNLYWYRQAAGRGLQLLFYSVGIGQISSEVPQNLSASRPQDRQFILSSKKLLLSDSGFYLCAWSVPGRNGYTFGSGTRLTVV.

The chain has TRBV10-2 and TRBJ1-2; perhaps TRBD1 as D (5 bases). V lost 0 bases, J lost 10 bases, and 12 bases lay in between. The CDR3 is 13 residues long. Germline V gene lookup returns CDR1 WSHSY and CDR2 SAAADI. CDR3 loop: CASSESTGELYTF. The CDR3 nucleotides are TGCGCCAGCAGTGAGTCAACAGGCGAGCTCTACACCTTC.

The V and J genes are TRBV11-2 and TRBJ2-7; TRBD1 might be the D (6 bases). V was pared by 5 bases and J by 5 bases, with 13 bases between. Looked up from germline, CDR1 is SGHAT and CDR2 is FQNNGV. The length of the CDR3 is 13 residues. CDR3 sequence (DNA): TGTGCCAGCAGCCGGGGTGGGGGCCACGAGCAGTACTTC. Translating gives CASSRGGGHEQYF.

On this clone itself: The sample has other DNA sequences that encode this CDR3 too. This chain links TRBV5-2 with TRBJ2-6. TRBV5-2 is a listed pseudogene. The CDR3 length is 18 residues. In nucleotides, the CDR3 is TGTGCCAGCAAAGAACGACGAGATACACAAAGTCGGGCCAACGTCCTGACTTTC. This codes for CASKERRDTQSRANVLTF.

The chain carries TRBV4-2 and TRBJ1-4; D not certain. Trimming stripped 2 bases from V and 3 bases from J, with 16 bases between. The length of the CDR3 is 17 residues. The germline CDR1 and CDR2 sequences are LGHNA and YNFKEQ. This CDR3 is CASSQRPLQVPNEKLFF. The CDR3 nucleotides read TGTGCCAGCAGCCAACGTCCTCTCCAGGTCCCTAATGAAAAACTGTTTTTT.

The chain combines TRBV10-2 with TRBJ2-7, with TRBD2 identical over 16 bases. The V gene end was trimmed by 6 bases and the J gene end by 3 bases; junction bases not matched to a gene: 11. From germline, CDR1 is WSHSY and CDR2 SAAADI. The CDR3 has 18 residues. CDR3 sequence (DNA): TGCGCCAGCAGCGCCGTTCCCGGGACTAGCGGGGGGGGCTACGAGCAGTACTTC. Translating gives CASSAVPGTSGGGYEQYF.

This clone was seen only a few times. The rearrangement uses TRBV6-1 and TRBJ2-1; D is possibly TRBD1 or TRBD2 (7 bases each). There are 13 residues in the CDR3. Germline lookup yields CDR1 MNHNS and CDR2 SASEGT. V lost 2 bases, J lost 9 bases, and 11 bases lay in between. CDR3 bases: TGTGCCAGCAGTGAATCAGGGGGGGGTGAGCAGTTCTTC. Protein sequence: CASSESGGGEQFF.

This clone was counted a few times. The V and J genes are TRBV6-5 and TRBJ2-2, with a tentative D call TRBD1 (5 bases). CDR1 is MNHEY and CDR2 is SVGAGI in the germline V gene. The CDR3 totals 15 residues. V was pared by 2 bases and J by 6 bases, with 13 bases between. The CDR3 is CASSYASRVPGELFF. The CDR3 nucleotides are TGTGCCAGCAGTTACGCAAGCAGGGTCCCCGGGGAGCTGTTTTTT.

The chain uses TRBV7-3 and TRBJ1-2; TRBD1 is a possible D gene (5 bases). The germline V and J ends were trimmed by 2 bases and 4 bases, with 11 bases remaining between them. This CDR3 spans 14 amino acids. Germline loops: CDR1 SGHTA, CDR2 FQGTGA. The CDR3 is CASSLARDVYGYTF. The CDR3 DNA sequence: TGTGCCAGCAGCTTAGCCAGGGACGTCTATGGCTACACCTTC.